The subject of this entry is one T cell receptor (beta chain). What it recognizes is unknown. Time point: sample taken at primary tumor resection. Unsorted whole RNA samples from tumor, nontumor lung or frozen PBMC were sequenced. TCRdb recomputed calls from the 5' RACE reads with MiXCR, one row per CDR3 protein. Among more than 80,000 distinct CDR3 sequences listed, over 9.5% were seen once. This CDR3 has 17 amino acids. This sample is drawn from a study of spatial heterogeneity in lung cancer. Study overall: Raw reads contained each unique TCR and UMI combination more than ten times on average. The study's findings and limits: TCRs found ubiquitously expanded in tumor appeared in blood more at resection than at follow-up.

The rearrangement links TRBV21-1 to TRBJ2-4; TRBD2 is the table's D call and was not checked against the DNA. TRBV21-1 is a listed pseudogene. The TCR was taken from a male donor with early-stage non-small cell lung cancer. The sample here was PBMCs, taken at surgery. CDR3 sequence reads: CASRKGREGRAKNIQYF. DNA of the CDR3: TGTGCCAGCAGAAAGGGGCGGGAGGGCCGAGCCAAAAACATTCAGTACTTC.